Listed below are T cell receptor beta chains from one sample, sequenced in a study of cytomegalovirus exposure and HLA in healthy donors. The assay was immunoSEQ multiplex PCR, and TCRdb's table has in-frame clones only and misses some. The sample has about 76,000 clones, 72% seen once; the top ten hold around 10%. Sequences were obtained from PBMCs. The source is a middle-aged woman in good health and CMV-seropositive. CDR3s include the opening cysteine and the closing phenylalanine or tryptophan. Each record gives: J gene, CDR3 length, V gene, D gene, clone size, CDR3 DNA, CDR3 protein. D genes are given only for firm matches. Clone size is shown for a subset of rows, as once, few, many or a class of expanded clone.

j_gene: TRBJ2-2
len: 18
v_gene: TRBV7-3
d_gene: TRBD1
abundance: NA
CDR3nt: TGTGCCAGCAGCTTATATGGGGCCGGGACAGGGGCTATCGGGGAGCTGTTTTTT
CDR3aa: CASSLYGAGTGAIGELFF

j_gene: TRBJ1-2
len: 12
v_gene: TRBV29-1
d_gene: NA
abundance: NA
CDR3nt: TGCAGCGTTGAAGGGAGCGGCGGGGGCTACACCTTC
CDR3aa: CSVEGSGGGYTF

j_gene: TRBJ2-5
len: 14
v_gene: TRBV9
d_gene: NA
abundance: NA
CDR3nt: TGTGCCAGCAGCGTAGGAGGGGGTGGGGAGACCCAGTACTTC
CDR3aa: CASSVGGGGETQYF

j_gene: TRBJ1-3
len: 15
v_gene: TRBV9
d_gene: TRBD1
abundance: NA
CDR3nt: TGTGCCAGCAGCGTAGCAGGGGGCGCCAGAAACACCATATATTTT
CDR3aa: CASSVAGGARNTIYF

j_gene: TRBJ2-5
len: 12
v_gene: TRBV2
d_gene: NA
abundance: NA
CDR3nt: TGTGCCAGCAGCACGGGACAAGAGACCCAGTACTTC
CDR3aa: CASSTGQETQYF

j_gene: TRBJ1-1
len: 14
v_gene: TRBV5-1
d_gene: TRBD1
abundance: NA
CDR3nt: TGCGCCAGCAGCTCGGGACAGTTGAACACTGAAGCTTTCTTT
CDR3aa: CASSSGQLNTEAFF

j_gene: TRBJ2-2
len: 14
v_gene: TRBV2
d_gene: NA
abundance: NA
CDR3nt: TGTGCCAGCAGTACACTAGCAGACACCGGGGAGCTGTTTTTT
CDR3aa: CASSTLADTGELFF

j_gene: TRBJ1-2
len: 13
v_gene: TRBV29-1
d_gene: TRBD1
abundance: NA
CDR3nt: TGCAGCGTGGAGGAGGGACAGTTCTATGGCTACCCCTTC
CDR3aa: CSVEEGQFYGYPF

j_gene: TRBJ1-5
len: 15
v_gene: TRBV27
d_gene: TRBD1
abundance: once
CDR3nt: TGTGCCAGCAGTTTTCGACAGGGAGGCAATCAGCCCCAGCATTTT
CDR3aa: CASSFRQGGNQPQHF

j_gene: TRBJ2-5
len: 11
v_gene: TRBV5-1
d_gene: NA
abundance: NA
CDR3nt: TGCGCCAGCAGCTTGACGGGGACCCAGTACTTC
CDR3aa: CASSLTGTQYF

j_gene: TRBJ2-1
len: 15
v_gene: TRBV28
d_gene: NA
abundance: NA
CDR3nt: TGTGCCAGCAGTTTATTCGGGAGCGTTTACAATGAGCAGTTCTTC
CDR3aa: CASSLFGSVYNEQFF

j_gene: TRBJ1-1
len: 14
v_gene: TRBV9
d_gene: NA
abundance: NA
CDR3nt: TGTGCCAGCAGCTCGACAGGCGGGTCCACTGAAGCTTTCTTT
CDR3aa: CASSSTGGSTEAFF

j_gene: TRBJ1-1
len: 13
v_gene: TRBV12-5
d_gene: NA
abundance: NA
CDR3nt: TGTGCTAGTGTCGACGTCTCGGGGAGGGTGGCTTTCTTT
CDR3aa: CASVDVSGRVAFF

j_gene: TRBJ2-3
len: 16
v_gene: TRBV18
d_gene: NA
abundance: NA
CDR3nt: TGTGCCAGCTCACCACCGGCACCTCCTAGCACAGATACGCAGTATTTT
CDR3aa: CASSPPAPPSTDTQYF

j_gene: TRBJ2-1
len: 14
v_gene: TRBV6-1
d_gene: NA
abundance: NA
CDR3nt: TGTGCCACCTTGTGGGGCTCAGGTATGAGTGAGCAGTTCTTC
CDR3aa: CATLWGSGMSEQFF

j_gene: TRBJ2-5
len: 12
v_gene: TRBV11-2
d_gene: NA
abundance: NA
CDR3nt: TGTGCCAGCAGCTTAGCAGGGGAGACCCAGTACTTC
CDR3aa: CASSLAGETQYF

j_gene: TRBJ1-3
len: 18
v_gene: TRBV7-8
d_gene: NA
abundance: NA
CDR3nt: TGTGCCAGCAGCTCCCCGGGGGGCAGCCCTTCCTCTGGAAGCACCATATATTTT
CDR3aa: CASSSPGGSPSSGSTIYF

j_gene: TRBJ1-1
len: 14
v_gene: TRBV10-3
d_gene: TRBD1
abundance: NA
CDR3nt: TGTGCCATCAGTGCGGACAGGGAGAACACTGAAGCTTTCTTT
CDR3aa: CAISADRENTEAFF

j_gene: TRBJ1-2
len: 14
v_gene: TRBV5-1
d_gene: TRBD1
abundance: once
CDR3nt: TGCGCCAGCAGCTGGGGACAGGGAAACTATGGCTACACCTTC
CDR3aa: CASSWGQGNYGYTF

j_gene: TRBJ2-5
len: 13
v_gene: TRBV30
d_gene: TRBD2
abundance: NA
CDR3nt: TGTGCCTGGAGTCTAGCGGGAGTGGAGACCCAGTACTTC
CDR3aa: CAWSLAGVETQYF

j_gene: TRBJ1-5
len: 14
v_gene: TRBV7-8
d_gene: NA
abundance: NA
CDR3nt: TGTGCCAGCAGCTTAGCCCGGGTCGAGCAGCCCCAGCATTTT
CDR3aa: CASSLARVEQPQHF

j_gene: TRBJ1-5
len: 14
v_gene: TRBV6-5
d_gene: NA
abundance: NA
CDR3nt: TGTGCCAGCAGTTTCGATTTAGCGGGACAGCCCCAGCATTTT
CDR3aa: CASSFDLAGQPQHF

j_gene: TRBJ2-1
len: 15
v_gene: TRBV6-1
d_gene: TRBD2
abundance: few
CDR3nt: TGTGCCAGCAGCCCCCCGGGGGGGGGCTTAGCTGAGCAGTTCTTC
CDR3aa: CASSPPGGGLAEQFF

j_gene: TRBJ1-4
len: 15
v_gene: TRBV4-1
d_gene: TRBD1
abundance: NA
CDR3nt: TGCGCCAGCAGCCACACCGGGACAGGGAATGAAAAACTGTTTTTT
CDR3aa: CASSHTGTGNEKLFF

j_gene: TRBJ1-2
len: 16
v_gene: TRBV28
d_gene: TRBD1
abundance: NA
CDR3nt: TGTGCCAGCAGCCGATCCAGGGGGGCGGGGACCTATGGCTACACCTTC
CDR3aa: CASSRSRGAGTYGYTF

j_gene: TRBJ2-1
len: 15
v_gene: TRBV4-3
d_gene: TRBD2
abundance: NA
CDR3nt: TGCGCCAGCAGCCATGTCCTAGCGGGGGAATTGGAGCAGTTCTTC
CDR3aa: CASSHVLAGELEQFF

j_gene: TRBJ2-1
len: 15
v_gene: TRBV5-1
d_gene: TRBD2
abundance: few
CDR3nt: TGCGCCAGCAGGGCCGGGACTAGTGCGAGCAATGAGCAGTTCTTC
CDR3aa: CASRAGTSASNEQFF

j_gene: TRBJ2-7
len: 13
v_gene: TRBV2
d_gene: NA
abundance: NA
CDR3nt: TGTGCCAGCAGGGCAGCAGGGTCCTACGAGCAGTACTTC
CDR3aa: CASRAAGSYEQYF

j_gene: TRBJ1-2
len: 13
v_gene: TRBV6-1
d_gene: NA
abundance: NA
CDR3nt: TGTGCCAGCAGTGAAACGTTGCGGCGGGAGTACACCTTC
CDR3aa: CASSETLRREYTF

j_gene: TRBJ1-2
len: 16
v_gene: TRBV5-4
d_gene: TRBD1
abundance: NA
CDR3nt: TGTGCCAGCAGCGCGGATGTAGGACAGGGAGTAGATGGCTACACCTTC
CDR3aa: CASSADVGQGVDGYTF

j_gene: TRBJ2-5
len: 16
v_gene: TRBV29-1
d_gene: TRBD2
abundance: NA
CDR3nt: TGCAGTGCCGGGGGGACTAGCGGGAGGGCCGGAGAGACCCAGTACTTC
CDR3aa: CSAGGTSGRAGETQYF

j_gene: TRBJ2-7
len: 13
v_gene: TRBV6-5
d_gene: TRBD1
abundance: NA
CDR3nt: TGTGCCAGCAGAAACAGGGGGTTGGGAGAGCAGTACTTC
CDR3aa: CASRNRGLGEQYF

j_gene: TRBJ2-1
len: 14
v_gene: TRBV28
d_gene: NA
abundance: NA
CDR3nt: TGTGCCAGCAGTCCGCCACAATCCTACAATGAGCAGTTCTTC
CDR3aa: CASSPPQSYNEQFF

j_gene: TRBJ1-1
len: 14
v_gene: TRBV4-3
d_gene: TRBD1
abundance: few
CDR3nt: TGCGCCAGCAGCCCGGGACAGGGGGGAACTGAAGCTTTCTTT
CDR3aa: CASSPGQGGTEAFF

j_gene: TRBJ1-5
len: 15
v_gene: TRBV7-9
d_gene: TRBD1
abundance: NA
CDR3nt: TGTTCCAGCAGCTCGGGACAGAGGATTAATCAGCCCCAGCATTTT
CDR3aa: CSSSSGQRINQPQHF

j_gene: TRBJ1-5
len: 15
v_gene: TRBV5-6
d_gene: TRBD1
abundance: NA
CDR3nt: TGTGCCAGCAGCTCCAAACAGGGGGTTCATCAGCCCCAGCATTTT
CDR3aa: CASSSKQGVHQPQHF

j_gene: TRBJ2-3
len: 18
v_gene: TRBV7-2
d_gene: TRBD1
abundance: NA
CDR3nt: TGTGCCAGCAGCTTAATGGCTCGGACAGGGCTCATGGCAGATACGCAGTATTTT
CDR3aa: CASSLMARTGLMADTQYF

j_gene: TRBJ2-7
len: 13
v_gene: TRBV7-7
d_gene: NA
abundance: NA
CDR3nt: TGTGCCAGCTCTCCGGGACTCTCCTACGAGCAGTACTTC
CDR3aa: CASSPGLSYEQYF

j_gene: TRBJ1-2
len: 12
v_gene: TRBV30
d_gene: NA
abundance: NA
CDR3nt: TGTGCCTGGAGAGGAGGGAACTATGGCTACACCTTC
CDR3aa: CAWRGGNYGYTF